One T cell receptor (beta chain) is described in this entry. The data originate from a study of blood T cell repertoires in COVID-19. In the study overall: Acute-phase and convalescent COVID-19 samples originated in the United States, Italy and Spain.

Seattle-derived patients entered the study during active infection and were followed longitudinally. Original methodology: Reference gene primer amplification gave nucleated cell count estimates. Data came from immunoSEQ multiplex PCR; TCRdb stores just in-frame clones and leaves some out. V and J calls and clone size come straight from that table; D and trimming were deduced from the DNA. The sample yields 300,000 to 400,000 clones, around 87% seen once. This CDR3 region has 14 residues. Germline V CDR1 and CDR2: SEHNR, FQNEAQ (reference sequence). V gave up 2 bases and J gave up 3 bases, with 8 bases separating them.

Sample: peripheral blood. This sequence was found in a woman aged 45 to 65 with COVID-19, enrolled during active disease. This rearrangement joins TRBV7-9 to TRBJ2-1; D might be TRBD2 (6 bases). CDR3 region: CASSLLTSYNEQFF. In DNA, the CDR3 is TGTGCCAGCAGCTTATTGACTAGCTACAATGAGCAGTTCTTC.